Below, one TCR beta chain is given with its context. The data stem from a study of T-cell memory formation after mild COVID-19. CDR1 SGDLS and CDR2 YYNGEE come from the germline V gene. The CDR3 consists of 13 residues. The V gene lost 3 bases and the J gene lost 9 bases, with 13 bases spanning the gap. A single record per CDR3 protein comes from TCRdb applying MiXCR to the 5' RACE reads. Here the sample spans around 440,000 distinct CDR3 sequences, about 20% being singletons. The source of this sequence is an adult woman who had mild COVID-19 (a few samples of this study predate the infection). Cell type and time point are not known. Sequenced: PBMCs or a T cell subset sorted from them (not recorded which). This chain connects TRBV9 to TRBJ1-5; D perhaps matches TRBD1 (6 bases). The CDR3 nucleotides are TGTGCCAGCAGCGCGGGGGGCGACGGGCCCCAGCATTTT. It yields the protein CASSAGGDGPQHF.